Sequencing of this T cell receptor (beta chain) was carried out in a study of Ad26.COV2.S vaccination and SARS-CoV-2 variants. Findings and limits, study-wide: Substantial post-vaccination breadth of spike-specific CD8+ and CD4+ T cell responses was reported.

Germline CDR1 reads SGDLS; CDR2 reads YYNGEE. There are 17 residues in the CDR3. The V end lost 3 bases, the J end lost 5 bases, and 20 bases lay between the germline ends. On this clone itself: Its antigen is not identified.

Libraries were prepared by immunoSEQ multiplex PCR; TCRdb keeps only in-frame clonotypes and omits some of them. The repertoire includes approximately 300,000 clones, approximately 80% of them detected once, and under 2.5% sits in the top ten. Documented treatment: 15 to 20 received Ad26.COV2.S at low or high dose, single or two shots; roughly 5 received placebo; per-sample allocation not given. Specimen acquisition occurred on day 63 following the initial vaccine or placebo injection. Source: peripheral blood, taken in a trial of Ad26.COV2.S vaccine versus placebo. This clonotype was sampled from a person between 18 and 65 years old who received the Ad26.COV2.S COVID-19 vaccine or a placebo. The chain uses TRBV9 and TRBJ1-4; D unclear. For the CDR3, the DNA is TGTGCCAGCAGCGCTACAGTTGGGAGGGAGATCAATGAAAAACTGTTTTTT. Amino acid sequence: CASSATVGREINEKLFF.